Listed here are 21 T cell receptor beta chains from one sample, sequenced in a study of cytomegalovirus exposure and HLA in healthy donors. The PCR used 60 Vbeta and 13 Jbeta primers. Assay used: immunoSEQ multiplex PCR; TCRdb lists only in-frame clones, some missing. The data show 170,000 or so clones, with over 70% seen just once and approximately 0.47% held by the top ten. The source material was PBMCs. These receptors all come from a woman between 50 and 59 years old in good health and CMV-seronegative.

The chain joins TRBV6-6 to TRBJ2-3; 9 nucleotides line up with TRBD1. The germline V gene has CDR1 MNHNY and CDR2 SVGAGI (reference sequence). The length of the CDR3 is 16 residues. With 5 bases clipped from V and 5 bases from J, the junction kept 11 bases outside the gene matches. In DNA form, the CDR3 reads TGTGCCAGCAGTACAACTAGACAGGGGGGGAAAGATACGCAGTATTTT. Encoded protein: CASSTTRQGGKDTQYF.

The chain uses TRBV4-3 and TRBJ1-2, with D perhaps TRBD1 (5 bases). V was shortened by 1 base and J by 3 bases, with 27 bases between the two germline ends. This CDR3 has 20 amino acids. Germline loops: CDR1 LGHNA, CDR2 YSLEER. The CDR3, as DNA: TGCGCCAGCAGCCAAGGCCCGAGACAGCGTCAAGGTTTGAGGCACTATGGCTACACCTTC. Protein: CASSQGPRQRQGLRHYGYTF.

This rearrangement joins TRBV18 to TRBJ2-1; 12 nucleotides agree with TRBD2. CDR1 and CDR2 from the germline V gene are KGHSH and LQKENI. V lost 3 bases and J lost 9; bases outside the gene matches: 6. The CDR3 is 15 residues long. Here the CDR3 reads CASSPLAGGPPEQFF. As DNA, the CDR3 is TGTGCCAGCTCACCCCTAGCGGGAGGGCCCCCTGAGCAGTTCTTC. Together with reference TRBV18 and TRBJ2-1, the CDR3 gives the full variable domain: NAGVMQNPRHLVRRRGQEARLRCSPMKGHSHVYWYRQLPEEGLKFMVYLQKENIIDESGMPKERFSAEFPKEGPSILRIQQVVRGDSAAYFCASSPLAGGPPEQFFGPGTRLTVL.

CDR3 DNA sequence: TGTGCCAGCAGCAGGACAGGTGAAGAGCAGTACTTC. Encoded protein: CASSRTGEEQYF. This chain connects TRBV11-2 to TRBJ2-7; 7 nucleotides agree with TRBD1. Per germline, CDR1 SGHAT and CDR2 FQNNGV. The length of the CDR3 is 12 residues. Trimming took 5 bases from V and 7 from J; bases not matched to a gene: 5.

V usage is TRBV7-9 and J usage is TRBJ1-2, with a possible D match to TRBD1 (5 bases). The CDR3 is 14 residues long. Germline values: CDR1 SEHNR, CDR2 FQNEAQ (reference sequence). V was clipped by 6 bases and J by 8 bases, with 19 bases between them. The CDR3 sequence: CASRRVIVGLGYTF. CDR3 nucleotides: TGTGCCAGCAGACGAGTAATAGTGGGGCTCGGCTACACCTTC.

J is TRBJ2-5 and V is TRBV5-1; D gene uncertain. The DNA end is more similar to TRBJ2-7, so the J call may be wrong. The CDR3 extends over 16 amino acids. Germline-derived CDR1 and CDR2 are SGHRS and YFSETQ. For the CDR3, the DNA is TGCGCCAGCAGCCTAGAAACTATGAGTAGAGGCTACGAGCAGTACTTC. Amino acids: CASSLETMSRGYEQYF.

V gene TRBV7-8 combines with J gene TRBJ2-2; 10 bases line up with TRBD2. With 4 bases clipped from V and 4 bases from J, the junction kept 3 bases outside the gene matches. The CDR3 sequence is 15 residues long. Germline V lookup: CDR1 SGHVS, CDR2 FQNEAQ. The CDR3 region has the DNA TGTGCCAGCAGCTCACCTAGCGGGGGCACCGGGGAGCTGTTTTTT. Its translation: CASSSPSGGTGELFF.

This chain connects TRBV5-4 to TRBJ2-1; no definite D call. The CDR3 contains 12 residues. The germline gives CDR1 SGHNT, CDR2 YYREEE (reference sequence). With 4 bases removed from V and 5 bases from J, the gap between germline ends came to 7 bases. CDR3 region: CASSLPNNEQFF. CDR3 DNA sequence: TGTGCCAGCAGCCTACCTAACAATGAGCAGTTCTTC.

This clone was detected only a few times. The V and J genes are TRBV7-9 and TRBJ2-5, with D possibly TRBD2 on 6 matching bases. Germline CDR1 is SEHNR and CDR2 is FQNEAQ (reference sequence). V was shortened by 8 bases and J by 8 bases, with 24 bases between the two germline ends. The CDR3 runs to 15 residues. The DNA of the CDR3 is TGTGCCAGCGCTCGCCCTTCGAGTCGGCGGGACACCCAGTACTTC. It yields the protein CASARPSSRRDTQYF. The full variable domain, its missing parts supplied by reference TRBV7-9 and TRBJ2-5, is DTGVSQNPRHKITKRGQNVTFRCDPISEHNRLYWYRQTLGQGPEFLTYFQNEAQLEKSRLLSDRFSAERPKGSFSTLEIQRTEQGDSAMYLCASARPSSRRDTQYFGPGTRLLVL.

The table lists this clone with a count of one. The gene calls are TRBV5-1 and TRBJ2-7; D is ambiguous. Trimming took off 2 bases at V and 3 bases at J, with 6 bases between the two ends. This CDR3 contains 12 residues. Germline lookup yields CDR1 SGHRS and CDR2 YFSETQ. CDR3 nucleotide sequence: TGCGCCAGCAGCTTTTCAGGCTACGAGCAGTACTTC. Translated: CASSFSGYEQYF.

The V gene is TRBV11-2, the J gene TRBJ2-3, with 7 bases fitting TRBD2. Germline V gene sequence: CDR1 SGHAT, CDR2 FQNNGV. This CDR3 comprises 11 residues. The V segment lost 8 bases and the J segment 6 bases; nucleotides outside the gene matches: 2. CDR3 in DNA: TGTGCCAGCGGGAGGGCGGATACGCAGTATTTT. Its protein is CASGRADTQYF.

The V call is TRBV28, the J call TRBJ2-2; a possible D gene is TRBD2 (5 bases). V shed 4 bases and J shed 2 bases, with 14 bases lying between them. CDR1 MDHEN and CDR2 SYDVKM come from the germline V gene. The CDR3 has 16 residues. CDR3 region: CASSWSGLTNTGELFF. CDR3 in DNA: TGTGCCAGCAGTTGGAGTGGACTGACAAACACCGGGGAGCTGTTTTTT.

The CDR3 DNA follows: TGTGCCACCGAGCGACAGGGCTCTTTTGGGCTTAGGGAGCAGTACTTC. Amino acid sequence: CATERQGSFGLREQYF. This chain uses TRBV15 with TRBJ2-5; TRBD1 agrees at 7 bases. V trimming: 8 bases; J trimming: 11 bases; junction bases outside the gene matches: 23. Germline V lookup: CDR1 LNHNV, CDR2 YYDKDF (reference sequence). The CDR3 sequence is 16 residues long.

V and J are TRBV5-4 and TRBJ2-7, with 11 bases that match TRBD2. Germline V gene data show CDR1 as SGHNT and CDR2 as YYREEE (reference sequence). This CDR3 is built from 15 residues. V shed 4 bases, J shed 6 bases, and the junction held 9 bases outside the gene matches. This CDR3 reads CASSPVSGRAREQYF. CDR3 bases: TGTGCCAGCAGCCCCGTTAGCGGGAGGGCCCGCGAGCAGTACTTC.

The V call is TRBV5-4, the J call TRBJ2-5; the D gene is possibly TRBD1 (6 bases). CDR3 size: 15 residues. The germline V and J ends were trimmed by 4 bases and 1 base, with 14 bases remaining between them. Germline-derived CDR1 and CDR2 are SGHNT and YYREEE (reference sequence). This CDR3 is CASSRGSSLQETQYF. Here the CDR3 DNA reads TGTGCCAGCAGCAGGGGGAGTAGCCTCCAAGAGACCCAGTACTTC.

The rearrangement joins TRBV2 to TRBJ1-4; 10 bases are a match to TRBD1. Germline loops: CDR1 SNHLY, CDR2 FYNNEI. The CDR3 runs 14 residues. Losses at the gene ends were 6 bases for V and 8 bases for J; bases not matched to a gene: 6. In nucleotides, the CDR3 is TGTGCCAGCAGCCCAGACAGGGGGCGCGAAAAACTGTTTTTT. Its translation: CASSPDRGREKLFF.

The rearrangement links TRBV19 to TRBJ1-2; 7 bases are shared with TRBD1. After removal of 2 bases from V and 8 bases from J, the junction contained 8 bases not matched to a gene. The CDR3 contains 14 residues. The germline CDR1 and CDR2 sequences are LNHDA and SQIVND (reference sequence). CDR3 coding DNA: TGTGCCAGTAGTATAAAGGGGGCGCTTTACGGCTACACCTTC. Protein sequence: CASSIKGALYGYTF.

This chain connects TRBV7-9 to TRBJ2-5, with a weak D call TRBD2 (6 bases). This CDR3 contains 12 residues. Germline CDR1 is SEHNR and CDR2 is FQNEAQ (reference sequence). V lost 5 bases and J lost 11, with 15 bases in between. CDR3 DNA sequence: TGTGCCAGCAGCCTGACCCTCCGGGAGCAGTACTTC. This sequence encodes CASSLTLREQYF.

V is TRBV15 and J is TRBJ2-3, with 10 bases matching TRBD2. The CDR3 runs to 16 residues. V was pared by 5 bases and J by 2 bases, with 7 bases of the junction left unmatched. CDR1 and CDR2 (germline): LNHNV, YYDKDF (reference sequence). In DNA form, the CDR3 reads TGTGCCACCAGCGGGGGGACTAGCGATATCACAGATACGCAGTATTTT. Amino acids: CATSGGTSDITDTQYF. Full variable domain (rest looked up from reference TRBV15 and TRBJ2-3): DAMVIQNPRYQVTQFGKPVTLSCSQTLNHNVMYWYQQKSSQAPKLLFHYYDKDFNNEADTPDNFQSRRPNTSFCFLDIRSPGLGDTAMYLCATSGGTSDITDTQYFGPGTRLTVL.

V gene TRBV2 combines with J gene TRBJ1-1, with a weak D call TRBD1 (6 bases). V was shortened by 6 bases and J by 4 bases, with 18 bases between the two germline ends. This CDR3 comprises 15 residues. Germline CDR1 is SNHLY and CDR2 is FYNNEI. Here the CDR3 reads CASSRAPGEVTEAFF. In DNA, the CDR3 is TGTGCCAGCAGCAGGGCGCCAGGGGAAGTCACTGAAGCTTTCTTT.

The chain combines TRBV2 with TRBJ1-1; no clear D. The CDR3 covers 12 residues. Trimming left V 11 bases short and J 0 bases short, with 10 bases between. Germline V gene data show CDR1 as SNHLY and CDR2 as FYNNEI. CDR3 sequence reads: CAAGTVNTEAFF. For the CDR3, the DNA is TGTGCCGCTGGAACAGTGAACACTGAAGCTTTCTTT.